This T cell receptor (beta chain) was found in a study of T-cell reconstitution after alpha-beta-depleted transplantation in children. Study-level results: Reportedly, only several hundred clones from non-depleted graft cells drove alpha-beta T-cell counts at about two months.

The CDR3 length is 15 residues. The V and J ends lost 6 bases and 0 bases, in that order; junction bases with no gene match: 5. Germline V lookup: CDR1 DFQATT, CDR2 SNEGSKA (reference sequence). Researchers prepared the TCRbeta library using unique molecular identifiers, the study reports. TCRdb reanalysed the PCR reads using MiXCR and keeps one entry per CDR3 protein. This table holds just under 250,000 distinct CDR3 sequences, about 23% found once. In its sample, this clonotype was seen many times. Its antigen is undetermined. The clonotype originates from a girl aged 2-15 years with Fanconi anemia, due to receive a stem cell transplant. The V gene is TRBV20-1, the J gene TRBJ1-6; 7 nucleotides agree with TRBD1. Sequenced material: PBMCs, taken before TCRalphabeta/CD19-depleted stem cell transplant. In DNA, the CDR3 is TGCAGTGCGAACCGGGACAGCTCCTATAATTCACCCCTCCACTTT. It translates to CSANRDSSYNSPLHF.